This TCR beta chain is from a study of control samples from healthy donors and cancer patients. The CDR3 is made up of 15 amino acids. Unmatched junction bases numbered 4, after V lost 3 bases and J lost 4 bases. Germline values: CDR1 SEHNR, CDR2 FQNEAQ (reference sequence). This table comes from immunoSEQ multiplex PCR, and its TCRdb copy is limited to in-frame clones, with some not included. Of about 96,000 clones listed, more than 80% were seen once; the top ten hold about 8.8%. Input material: blood. This receptor was taken from a man aged 18 to 29 in good health. The chain is built from TRBV7-9 and TRBJ2-1, with 9 bases matching TRBD2. The CDR3 here is CASSLGSGGYNEQFF. For the CDR3, the DNA is TGTGCCAGCAGCTTGGGTAGCGGGGGTTACAATGAGCAGTTCTTC.